The 2 T cell receptor beta chains below come from one sample, sequenced in a study of low-dose radiotherapy and immunotherapy resistance in tumors. Time point noted: after trial treatment. Treatment: LDRT plus nivolumab, ipilimumab, low-dose cyclophosphamide and aspirin (RACIN trial). Both TCRalpha and TCRbeta chains were reverse transcribed with V-gene-specific primers. TCR amplification ran roughly 20 PCR cycles using constant-region and V-primer adapter primers. TCRdb reanalysed the reads using MiXCR and keeps one entry per CDR3 protein. This table has about 80,000 distinct CDR3 sequences, about 17% appearing once. The source was PBMCs, collected after low-dose radiotherapy plus immunotherapy. The receptors shown here come from a male donor with prostate cancer.

This clonotype has at least ten counts. The rearrangement uses TRBV28 and TRBJ1-4, with TRBD1 matching over 11 bases. Trimming took 6 bases from V and 2 from J; bases not matched to a gene: 2. The CDR3 totals 15 residues. Germline-derived CDR1 and CDR2 are MDHEN and SYDVKM. CDR3 sequence: CASRGQGGTNEKLFF. The CDR3 DNA reads TGTGCCAGCAGGGGACAGGGGGGCACTAATGAAAAACTGTTTTTT.

Ten or more counts support this clonotype. The genes are TRBV2 and TRBJ1-6; D is perhaps TRBD1 (5 bases). Germline-derived CDR1 and CDR2 are SNHLY and FYNNEI. The CDR3 contains 15 residues. V dropped 11 bases and J dropped 10 bases, with 24 bases sitting between them. The CDR3 region has the DNA TGTGCCGGTCGACAGAGCGCATCCTCCACCTCACCCCTCCACTTT. This encodes CAGRQSASSTSPLHF. The complete variable domain, with remaining parts taken from reference TRBV2 and TRBJ1-6, reads EPEVTQTPSHQVTQMGQEVILRCVPISNHLYFYWYRQILGQKVEFLVSFYNNEISEKSEIFDDQFSVERPDGSNFTLKIRSTKLEDSAMYFCAGRQSASSTSPLHFGNGTRLTVT.